This TCR beta chain originates from a study of shared clonotypes between healthy human individuals. Study results and limitations: Clonotypes shared by all four donors outscored non-shared clonotypes in generation probability. Despite large depth, rarefaction showed incomplete sorted-subset sequencing. Some naive CD4 clonotypes, around 4.9%, turned up in common across a few donors.

This CDR3 comprises 14 residues. The germline V gene encodes CDR1 SGHKS and CDR2 YYEKEE (reference sequence). With 4 bases clipped from V and 8 bases from J, the junction kept 4 bases outside the gene matches. The DNA input per sorted-subset replicate PCR was about 180 ng, corresponding to some 33,000 T cell genomes. TCRdb's copy holds only in-frame clones and misses some; the assay was immunoSEQ multiplex PCR. The sample lists approximately 1,500,000 clones, 95% to 97% occurring once. Notes on this clone: Its matching antigen is unknown.

Sequences were obtained from naive CD4+ T cells sorted from blood. Described subset: CD45RA+ positively selected. This clonotype was obtained from a man under 40 in good health. The chain couples TRBV5-5 to TRBJ2-1; TRBD1 aligns across 12 bases. Written as DNA, the CDR3 is TGTGCCAGCAGCCCGGGACAGGGGGCGGATGAGCAGTTCTTC. This encodes CASSPGQGADEQFF.